The clone carrying this T cell receptor (beta chain) was found a few times. The data belong to a study of regulatory T cells in long-lasting Graves disease. This CDR3 comprises 17 residues. Germline V gene data show CDR1 as ENHRY and CDR2 as SYGVKD. Deletions cut 0 bases from V and 1 base from J, with 15 bases between. Building the TCR beta libraries relied on iRepertoire HTBI primers, and CDR3 regions underwent Arm-PCR. TCRdb re-called the multiplex PCR reads through MiXCR, storing one row per CDR3 protein. The sample contains 250,000 to 300,000 distinct CDR3 sequences, around a sixth of which appear only once. Time point reported: newly diagnosed GD, antithyroid drugs for less than 3 months. PBMC RNA served as the TCR library source. The patients were drawn from one endocrinology department in Xi'an, China. These data were also reused for a study on T cells in Graves' hyperthyroidism and ophthalmopathy.

The rearrangement links TRBV10-3 to TRBJ1-1; D is uncertain. Specimen: peripheral blood mononuclear cells (PBMCs), collected at new diagnosis, from a patient treated with antithyroid drugs. The origin of this receptor is a woman aged 25 to 39 with Graves disease. The CDR3, as DNA: TGTGCCATCAGTGAGTCGTACACCGGCGGGGAGAACACTGAAGCTTTCTTT. It is translated as CAISESYTGGENTEAFF.